The entry below gives a single TCR beta chain sequence along with its context. This clone has just a few counts. Its antigen is currently not known. Nothing much larger sits one base from this clone, and base qualities are not available. Relative to germline, V is missing 1 base and J is missing 4 bases, with 3 bases of the junction outside any gene match. The germline V gene specifies SGDLS as CDR1 and YYNGEE as CDR2. The CDR3 goes from the cysteine to the phenylalanine over 15 residues. The retained sequence is limited to the CDR3, 45 bases, with the frame set at the first base. This sample was taken from a study of T cell changes during pregnancy in multiple sclerosis (dated by TCRdb to about 2019). Broadly, across the study: The study examined how the T cell repertoire changed over the course of pregnancy in women with multiple sclerosis.

Library preparation was by the immunoSEQ multiplex PCR assay. TCRdb stores this immuneACCESS table with in-frame sequences only. Part of the clones is absent; in the studies checked, under half of the shortfall reflects unresolved V genes, and no reason is known for the rest. Across this sample there are approximately 51,000 clones, with 94% seen only once. 0.5% to 0.7% of the sample is in the top ten clones. This TCR was recovered from a female donor with multiple sclerosis, enrolled in a pregnancy study. Recombination connected TRBV9 to TRBJ1-3, with 9 bases matching TRBD1. The specimen comprised CD4+ T cells from peripheral blood mononuclear cells, sampled in the second trimester of pregnancy. The DNA sequence is as follows: TGTGCCAGCAGCGTAACAGGGGGCTTAGGAAACACCATATATTTT. This is translated as CASSVTGGLGNTIYF.